This T cell receptor beta chain was captured in a study of human T cells and chemical hapten exposure. Germline CDR1 and CDR2: KGHSH and LQKENI. The ends were cut back, 4 bases at V and 0 bases at J, with 11 bases in the middle. There are 15 residues in the CDR3. The time point is: patch test 2, 6 weeks after DPC sensitization. Treatment here: therapeutic diphenylcyclopropenone sensitization with weekly scalp DPC. This clonotype was counted at least ten times. TCRdb reanalysed the RACE reads using MiXCR and keeps one entry per CDR3 protein. The sample has 360,000 or so distinct CDR3 sequences, about 6% seen once.

This sequence was found in a woman younger than 30 with alopecia areata. Some clones in this sample may be carry-over from other donors' samples. The chain links TRBV18 to TRBJ2-3; D is possibly TRBD1 or TRBD2 (5 bases each). The starting material was whole blood, obtained in connection with sensitization to the hapten diphenylcyclopropenone (DPC). The chain's CDR3 is CASSLRETSTDTQYF. In nucleotides, the CDR3 is TGTGCCAGCTCACTCAGGGAGACTAGCACAGATACGCAGTATTTT. The complete variable domain, with remaining parts taken from reference TRBV18 and TRBJ2-3, reads NAGVMQNPRHLVRRRGQEARLRCSPMKGHSHVYWYRQLPEEGLKFMVYLQKENIIDESGMPKERFSAEFPKEGPSILRIQQVVRGDSAAYFCASSLRETSTDTQYFGPGTRLTVL.